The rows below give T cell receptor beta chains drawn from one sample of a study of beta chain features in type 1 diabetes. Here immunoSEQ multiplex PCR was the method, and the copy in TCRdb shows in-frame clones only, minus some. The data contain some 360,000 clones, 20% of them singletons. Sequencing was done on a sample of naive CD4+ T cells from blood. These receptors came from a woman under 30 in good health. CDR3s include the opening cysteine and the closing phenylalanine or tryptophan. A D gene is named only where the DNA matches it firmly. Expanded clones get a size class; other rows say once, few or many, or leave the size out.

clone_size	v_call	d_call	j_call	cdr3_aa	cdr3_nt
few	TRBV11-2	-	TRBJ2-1	CASSLGEDNEQFF	TGTGCCAGCAGCTTGGGAGAGGACAATGAGCAGTTCTTC
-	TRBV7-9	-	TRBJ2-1	CASSPTGIHEQFF	TGTGCCAGCAGCCCTACGGGGATCCATGAGCAGTTCTTC
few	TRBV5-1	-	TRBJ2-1	CASSLGDLNNEQFF	TGCGCCAGCAGCCTGGGGGACTTAAACAATGAGCAGTTCTTC
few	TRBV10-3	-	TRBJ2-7	CAISVYQGSSYEQYF	TGTGCCATCAGCGTATACCAGGGGAGCTCCTACGAGCAGTACTTC
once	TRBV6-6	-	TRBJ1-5	CASSYSSGGSNQPQHF	TGTGCCAGCAGTTACTCATCGGGGGGAAGCAATCAGCCCCAGCATTTT
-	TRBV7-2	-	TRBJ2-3	CASSLASPNTDTQYF	TGTGCCAGCAGTCTAGCCAGCCCTAACACAGATACGCAGTATTTT
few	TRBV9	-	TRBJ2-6	CASSVVSSGANVLTF	TGTGCCAGCAGCGTAGTCAGCTCTGGGGCCAACGTCCTGACTTTC
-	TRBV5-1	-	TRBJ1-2	CASSVTGNYGYTF	TGCGCCAGCAGCGTAACAGGGAACTATGGCTACACCTTC
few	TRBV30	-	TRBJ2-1	CACTGHFTNEQFF	TGTGCCTGCACGGGACATTTTACTAATGAGCAGTTCTTC
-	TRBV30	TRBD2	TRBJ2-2	CAWRLAGGTGELFF	TGTGCCTGGAGGCTCGCGGGGGGGACCGGGGAGCTGTTTTTT
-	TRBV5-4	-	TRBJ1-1	CASSFADRNTEAFF	TGTGCCAGCAGCTTCGCAGACAGAAACACTGAAGCTTTCTTT
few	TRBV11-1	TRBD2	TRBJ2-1	CASSSAGLDWEQFF	TGTGCCAGCAGCTCTGCGGGACTAGATTGGGAGCAGTTCTTC
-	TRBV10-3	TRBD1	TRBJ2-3	CAISEPNRGRFADTQYF	TGTGCCATCAGTGAGCCTAACAGGGGGCGATTTGCAGATACGCAGTATTTT
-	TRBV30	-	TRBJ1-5	CAWEQGSNQPQHF	TGTGCCTGGGAACAGGGATCCAATCAGCCCCAGCATTTT
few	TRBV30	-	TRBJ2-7	CAWSQTGGNYEQYF	TGTGCCTGGAGCCAGACGGGCGGGAATTACGAGCAGTACTTC
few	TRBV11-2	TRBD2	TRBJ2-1	CASSLPASGRAAEQFF	TGTGCCAGCAGCTTACCGGCTAGCGGGAGGGCGGCTGAGCAGTTCTTC
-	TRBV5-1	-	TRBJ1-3	CASRSGVSGNTIYF	TGCGCCAGCAGGAGCGGGGTCTCTGGAAACACCATATATTTT
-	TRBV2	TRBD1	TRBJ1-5	CASSGQGNQPQHF	TGTGCCAGCAGCGGACAGGGCAATCAGCCCCAGCATTTT
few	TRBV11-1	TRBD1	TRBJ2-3	CASSFMKGAPDTQYF	TGTGCCAGCAGCTTTATGAAGGGGGCCCCGGATACGCAGTATTTT
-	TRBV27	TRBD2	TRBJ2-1	CASSIQPGLAGPRVFF	TGTGCCAGCAGCATACAACCGGGACTAGCGGGGCCCAGGGTGTTCTTC